This T cell receptor (beta chain) was sequenced for a study of identical twins. Study results and limitations: There is a chance that invariant MAIT and iNKT cells partially muddied zero-insertion analyses. Out-of-frame alpha sequences shared by twins showed excess low generation probability.

This clonotype was seen many times. Its antigen remains unknown. Template switching supplied a universal primer site; unique molecular identifiers were carried on the cDNA. TCRdb re-called the 5' RACE reads through MiXCR, storing one row per CDR3 protein. Among about 660,000 distinct CDR3 sequences listed, less than 10% were seen once. CDR1 is MNHEY, CDR2 SVGEGT, per germline. V was trimmed by 5 bases and J by 2 bases, leaving 13 bases between them. The CDR3 consists of 15 residues. The data were also submitted as part of a second study, on yellow fever vaccine responses in identical twins.

V usage is TRBV6-2 or TRBV6-3 and J usage is TRBJ2-1; maybe TRBD2 (6 bases). Sequenced input: PBMCs. This receptor was identified in a woman younger than 30 in good health. CDR3 DNA sequence: TGTGCCAGCAGTACGGAGGGAGGCACCTACAATGAGCAGTTCTTC. Translating it yields CASSTEGGTYNEQFF.